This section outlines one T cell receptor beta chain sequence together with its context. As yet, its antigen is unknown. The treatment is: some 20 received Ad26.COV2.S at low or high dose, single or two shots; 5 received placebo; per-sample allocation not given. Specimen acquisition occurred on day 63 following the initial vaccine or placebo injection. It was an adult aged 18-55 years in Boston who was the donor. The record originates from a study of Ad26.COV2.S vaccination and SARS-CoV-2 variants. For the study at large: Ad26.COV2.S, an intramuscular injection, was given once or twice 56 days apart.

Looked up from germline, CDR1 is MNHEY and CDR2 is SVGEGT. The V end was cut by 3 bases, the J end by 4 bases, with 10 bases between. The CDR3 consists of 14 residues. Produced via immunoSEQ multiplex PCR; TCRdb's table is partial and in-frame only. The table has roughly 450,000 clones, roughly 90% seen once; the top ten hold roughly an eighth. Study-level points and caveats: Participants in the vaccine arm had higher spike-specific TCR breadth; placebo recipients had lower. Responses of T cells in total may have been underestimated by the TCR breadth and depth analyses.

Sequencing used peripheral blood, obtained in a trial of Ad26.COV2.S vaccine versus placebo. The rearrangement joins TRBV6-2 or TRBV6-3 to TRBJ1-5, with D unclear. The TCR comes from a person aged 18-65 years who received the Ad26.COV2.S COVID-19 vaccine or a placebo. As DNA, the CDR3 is TGTGCCAGCAGTTATGGCGGACTAAATCAGCCCCAGCATTTT. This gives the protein CASSYGGLNQPQHF.